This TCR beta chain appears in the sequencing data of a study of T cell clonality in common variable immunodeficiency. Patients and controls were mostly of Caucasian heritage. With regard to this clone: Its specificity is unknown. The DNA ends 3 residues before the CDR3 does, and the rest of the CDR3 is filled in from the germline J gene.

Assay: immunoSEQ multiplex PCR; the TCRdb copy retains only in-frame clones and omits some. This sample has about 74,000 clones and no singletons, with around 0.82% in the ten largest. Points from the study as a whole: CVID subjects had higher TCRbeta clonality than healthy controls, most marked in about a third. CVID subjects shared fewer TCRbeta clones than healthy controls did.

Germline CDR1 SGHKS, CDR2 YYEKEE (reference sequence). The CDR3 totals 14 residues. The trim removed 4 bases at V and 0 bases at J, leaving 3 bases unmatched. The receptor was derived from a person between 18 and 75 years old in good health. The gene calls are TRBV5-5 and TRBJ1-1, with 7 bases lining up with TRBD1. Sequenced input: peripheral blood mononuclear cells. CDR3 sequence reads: CASSRQGMNTEAFF. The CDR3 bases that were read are TGTGCCAGCAGCCGACAGGGTATGAACACTGAA.